This T cell receptor beta chain stems from a study of blood T cell repertoires in COVID-19. Study-level information: The United States, Italy and Spain provided the acute and convalescent COVID-19 samples.

How the authors handled the data: Amplifying reference gene primers gave estimates of nucleated cell counts. The table came from immunoSEQ multiplex PCR; TCRdb's copy has only in-frame clones and leaves some out. The V and J calls and the clone size are those of that table, but D and trimming were determined from the DNA. The table has about 220,000 clones, 70% to 90% seen once. The CDR3 extends over 18 amino acids. The V gene lost 0 bases and the J gene lost 3 bases, with 15 bases spanning the gap. Germline V gene sequence: CDR1 KGHSH, CDR2 LQKENI. The sequencing input was peripheral blood. The chain carries TRBV18 and TRBJ2-6; a weak D match, TRBD1 (6 bases). The TCR was taken from a man in his forties or fifties with acute or convalescent COVID-19. CDR3 sequence: CASSPPVTGLGGANVLTF. Written as DNA, the CDR3 is TGTGCCAGCTCACCACCGGTCACAGGGCTCGGTGGGGCCAACGTCCTGACTTTC.